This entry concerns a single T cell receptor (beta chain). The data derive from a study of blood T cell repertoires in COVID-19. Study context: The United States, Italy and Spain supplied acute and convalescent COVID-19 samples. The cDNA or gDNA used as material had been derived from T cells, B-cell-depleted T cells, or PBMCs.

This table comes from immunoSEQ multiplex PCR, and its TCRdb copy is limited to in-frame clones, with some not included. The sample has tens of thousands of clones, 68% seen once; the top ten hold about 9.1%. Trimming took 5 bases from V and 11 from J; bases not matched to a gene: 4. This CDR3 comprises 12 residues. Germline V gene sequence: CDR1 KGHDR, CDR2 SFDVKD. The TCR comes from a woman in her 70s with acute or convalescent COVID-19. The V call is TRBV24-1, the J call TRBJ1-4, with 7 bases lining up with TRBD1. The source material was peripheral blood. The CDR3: CATSGQDRKLFF. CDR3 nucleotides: TGTGCCACCAGTGGGCAGGACAGGAAACTGTTTTTT.